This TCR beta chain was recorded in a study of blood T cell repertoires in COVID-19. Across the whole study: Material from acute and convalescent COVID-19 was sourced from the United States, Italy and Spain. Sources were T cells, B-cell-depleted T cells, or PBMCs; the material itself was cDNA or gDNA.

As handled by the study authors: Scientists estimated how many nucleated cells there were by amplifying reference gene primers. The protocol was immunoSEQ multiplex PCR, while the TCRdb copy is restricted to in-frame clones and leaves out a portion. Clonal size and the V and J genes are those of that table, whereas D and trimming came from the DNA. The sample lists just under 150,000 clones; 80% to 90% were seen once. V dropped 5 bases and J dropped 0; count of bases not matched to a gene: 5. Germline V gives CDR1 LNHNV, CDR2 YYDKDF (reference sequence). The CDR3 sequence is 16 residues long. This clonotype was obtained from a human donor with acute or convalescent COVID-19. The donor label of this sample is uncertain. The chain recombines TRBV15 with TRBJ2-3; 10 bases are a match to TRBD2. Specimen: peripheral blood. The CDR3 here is CATSGGLAASTDTQYF. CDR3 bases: TGTGCCACCAGCGGAGGACTAGCGGCTAGCACAGATACGCAGTATTTT.